One and the same sample provided the 5 T cell receptor beta chains below, sequenced in a study of blood T cell dynamics during melanoma immunotherapy. Time point specified: week 3, after first cycle of checkpoint inhibitor. Profiling relied on immunoSEQ multiplex PCR, and the TCRdb table lists in-frame clones only, not all of them. The sample has approximately 6,000 clones; roughly 78% are singletons. The specimen was blood, collected from a patient treated with checkpoint blockade. The source is a human donor with melanoma.

This chain joins TRBV10-2 and TRBJ2-7; D perhaps matches TRBD1 (6 bases). V lost 6 bases and J lost 2, with 11 bases in between. The germline gives CDR1 WSHSY, CDR2 SAAADI. This CDR3 spans 13 amino acids. The CDR3 sequence: CASRAGETYEQYF. CDR3 DNA sequence: TGCGCCAGCAGGGCAGGGGAGACCTACGAGCAGTACTTC.

V is TRBV10-3 and J is TRBJ2-3; D gene ambiguous. V lost 6 bases, J lost 6 bases, and 10 bases lay in between. The CDR3 is made up of 12 amino acids. CDR1 ENHRY and CDR2 SYGVKD come from the germline V gene. CDR3 protein: CAIRGSTDTQYF. The DNA for the CDR3 is TGTGCCATCAGGGGATCTACTGATACGCAGTATTTT.

The chain has TRBV12-5 and TRBJ2-7; D is unresolved. This CDR3 has 14 amino acids. CDR1 and CDR2 (germline): LGHNT, FRNRAP. Deletions cut 3 bases from V and 2 bases from J, with 11 bases between. Here the CDR3 reads CASGLEVPPYEQYF. The CDR3, as DNA: TGTGCTAGTGGTTTAGAGGTCCCCCCCTACGAGCAGTACTTC.

This clone has more than one count but fewer than ten. This chain connects TRBV4-2 to TRBJ2-7; D remains unclear. Germline V lookup: CDR1 LGHNA, CDR2 YNFKEQ. The germline V and J ends were trimmed by 1 base and 2 bases, with 15 bases remaining between them. The CDR3 runs 16 residues. CDR3 region: CASSQGSGSLPYEQYF. CDR3 coding DNA: TGTGCCAGCAGCCAAGGCTCTGGGTCCCTCCCCTACGAGCAGTACTTC.

This clone was observed once. V is TRBV7-6 and J is TRBJ2-3; 11 positions agree with TRBD2. V was pared by 5 bases and J by 6 bases, with 4 bases of the junction left unmatched. CDR3 size: 14 residues. Per germline, CDR1 SGHVS and CDR2 FNYEAQ. Here the CDR3 DNA reads TGTGCCAGCAGCACTAGCGGGGGTGGGGATACGCAGTATTTT. Protein product: CASSTSGGGDTQYF.